This TCR beta chain was captured by sequencing in a study of T cells in tumors after PD-1 blockade. The wider study: Either cemiplimab 350 mg every 2 weeks or pembrolizumab 200 mg every 3 weeks was given.

In the case of this clone: As yet, its antigen is unknown.

The CDR3 is 11 amino acids. The germline V and J ends were trimmed by 2 bases and 9 bases, with 4 bases remaining between them. In germline, CDR1 is SGHTA, CDR2 FQGNSA. The same primary tumor site was biopsied both before and after PD-1 blockade. Method: immunoSEQ multiplex PCR; TCRdb's copy keeps in-frame clones and lacks some. This sample yields 5,000 or so clones, of which around 64% are seen a single time; roughly a third belongs to the top ten. General study results and limits: Only pre- versus post-treatment comparisons showed clonal replacement.

The V gene is TRBV7-2, the J gene TRBJ2-2; D unclear. Sequencing used tumor tissue, obtained before anti-PD-1 treatment. This clonotype was obtained from a human donor with cutaneous squamous cell carcinoma. CDR3: CASSLFRELFF. CDR3 in DNA: TGTGCCAGCAGCTTATTTAGGGAGCTGTTTTTT.